Presented here are 15 T cell receptor beta chains from one specimen sequenced in a study of vaccination and CD4 T cells after COVID-19 (dated 2022 in TCRdb). The library was obtained by PCR. The listed sequencing device is Illumina iSeq 100. DNA from cultured CD4+ T cells underwent TCR sequencing with the Oncomine TCR Beta short-read assay at the Johns Hopkins FTIC core. TCRdb ran its own pipeline on the public reads, namely fastp trimming at Q25 and MiXCR clone calling, and kept in-frame beta chains. CDR3 protein sequences are deduplicated, and each keeps its most common genes and DNA. The sample table shows approximately 7,100 distinct CDR3 sequences, and about 41% are seen once. The top ten hold under 40% of the sample. The label giving this sample's treatment or condition can be read as: approximately 9-day PBMC culture with coronavirus spike peptide pools or control peptides (ViraFEST assay). CD4+ T cells from unexposed donors were collected before the COVID-19 pandemic (2011-2018).

The antigens of these receptors remain unknown. Sequenced material: CD4+ T cells from blood, cultured in vitro. Receptors originate from a human donor in good health.

The V call is TRBV6-5, the J call TRBJ2-7; no firm D call. The CDR3 is made up of 13 amino acids. Trimming left V 2 bases short and J 1 base short, with 6 bases between. CDR1 and CDR2 from the germline V gene are MNHEY and SVGAGI. CDR3 amino acids: CASSYDGSYEQYF. CDR3 sequence (DNA): TGTGCCAGCAGTTACGACGGATCCTACGAGCAGTACTTC.

This clonotype turned up a few times. The chain couples TRBV11-2 to TRBJ1-6, with 7 bases aligning to TRBD1. CDR1 SGHAT and CDR2 FQNNGV come from the germline V gene. The CDR3 has 15 amino acids. The trim removed 0 bases at V and 5 bases at J, leaving 1 base unmatched. The CDR3 sequence is CASSLEQGNNSPLHF. The CDR3 coding sequence is TGTGCCAGCAGCTTAGAACAGGGGAATAATTCACCCCTCCACTTT. Filled out from reference TRBV11-2 and TRBJ1-6, the complete variable domain reads EAGVAQSPRYKIIEKRQSVAFWCNPISGHATLYWYQQILGQGPKLLIQFQNNGVVDDSQLPKDRFSAERLKGVDSTLKIQPAKLEDSAVYLCASSLEQGNNSPLHFGNGTRLTVT.

The chain links TRBV20-1 to TRBJ1-5, with 9 bases lining up with TRBD1. Germline CDR1 and CDR2: DFQATT and SNEGSKA (reference sequence). The CDR3 consists of 15 residues. The junction had 12 bases not matched to a gene; V was cut back by 3 bases and J by 9 bases. CDR3 sequence (DNA): TGCAGTGCTAGGGAAGGGACAGGGTCAATCGGGCCCCAGCATTTT. Translating it yields CSAREGTGSIGPQHF.

The CDR3 region has the DNA TGTGCCAGCAGGGGGATGTCGGTAAGCAATCAGCCCCAGCATTTT. Translating gives CASRGMSVSNQPQHF. The gene calls are TRBV6-1 and TRBJ1-5; no firm D call. Germline values: CDR1 MNHNS, CDR2 SASEGT. V was clipped by 6 bases and J by 1 base, with 13 bases between them. The CDR3 extends over 15 amino acids.

This chain joins TRBV20-1 and TRBJ2-3; TRBD1 matches 8 bases. CDR3 length equals 17 residues. From germline, CDR1 is DFQATT and CDR2 SNEGSKA (reference sequence). Trimming at V came to 0 bases and at J to 4 bases, leaving 12 bases not matched to a gene. The CDR3: CSARDQSPTGVPDTQYF. CDR3 nucleotide sequence: TGCAGTGCTAGAGACCAATCGCCGACAGGGGTCCCAGATACGCAGTATTTT.

The V gene is TRBV10-3, the J gene TRBJ2-5, with a tentative D call TRBD2 (5 bases). V lost 2 bases and J lost 5, with 9 bases in between. CDR3 length: 13 amino acids. Germline V gene lookup returns CDR1 ENHRY and CDR2 SYGVKD. The CDR3 loop is CAISEDPGETQYF. As DNA, the CDR3 is TGTGCCATCAGTGAGGATCCGGGGGAGACCCAGTACTTC.

The CDR3 DNA reads as TGTGCCAGCAAAGGCCCCAGGATAACCCTAGGGGAGCTGTTTTTT. Translation gives CASKGPRITLGELFF. The J gene is TRBJ2-2, the V gene TRBV6-1, with D uncertain. Germline V gene data show CDR1 as MNHNS and CDR2 as SASEGT. The CDR3 sequence is 15 residues long. V was cut by 7 bases and J by 8 bases, with 20 bases left in between.

The V call is TRBV7-3, the J call TRBJ1-1; D is ambiguous. Trimming shortened V by 5 bases and J by 0 bases, and 10 bases separated the two germline ends. Germline loops: CDR1 SGHTA, CDR2 FQGTGA. This CDR3 spans 14 amino acids. CDR3 DNA sequence: TGTGCCAGCAGCCTTGGACCGGTGAACACTGAAGCTTTCTTT. Translating gives CASSLGPVNTEAFF.

This chain links TRBV18 with TRBJ2-7; possibly TRBD1 or TRBD2 for D (5 bases each). Germline loops: CDR1 KGHSH, CDR2 LQKENI. Trimming removed 3 bases from V and 6 bases from J, with 9 bases in between. The CDR3 extends over 12 amino acids. As DNA, the CDR3 is TGTGCCAGCTCACCGGCAGGGACCGAGCAGTACTTC. This gives the protein CASSPAGTEQYF.

This rearrangement joins TRBV2 to TRBJ2-2, with D hard to call. The CDR3 loop spans 14 amino acids. Trimming cost V 6 bases and J 0 bases, with 8 bases left between them. Germline values: CDR1 SNHLY, CDR2 FYNNEI. Here the CDR3 DNA reads TGTGCCAGCAGCCTTGACTCGAACACCGGGGAGCTGTTTTTT. As protein: CASSLDSNTGELFF. The whole variable domain, remainder taken from reference TRBV2 and TRBJ2-2, is EPEVTQTPSHQVTQMGQEVILRCVPISNHLYFYWYRQILGQKVEFLVSFYNNEISEKSEIFDDQFSVERPDGSNFTLKIRSTKLEDSAMYFCASSLDSNTGELFFGEGSRLTVL.

The rearrangement joins TRBV6-1 to TRBJ1-2, with a possible D match to TRBD1 (6 bases). The germline V and J ends were trimmed by 6 bases and 7 bases, with 15 bases remaining between them. Germline V gene sequence: CDR1 MNHNS, CDR2 SASEGT. The CDR3 contains 13 residues. The CDR3 DNA is TGTGCCAGCAGGGGAACCAGGGGAACTGGCTACACCTTC. Amino acid sequence: CASRGTRGTGYTF.

Here the CDR3 reads CASSPGGWLFF. CDR3 nucleotide sequence: TGTGCCAGCAGCCCAGGGGGCTGGCTGTTTTTT. The chain joins TRBV6-1 to TRBJ2-2; TRBD1 aligns across 8 bases. CDR1 and CDR2 (germline): MNHNS, SASEGT. The CDR3 loop spans 11 amino acids. The junction had 4 bases not matched to a gene; V was cut back by 6 bases and J by 13 bases.

The chain uses TRBV11-2 and TRBJ1-2, with TRBD1 as a possible D gene (5 bases). The germline gives CDR1 SGHAT, CDR2 FQNNGV. V lost 3 bases to trimming and J lost 4 bases, with 12 bases between them. This CDR3 has 14 residues. The CDR3 loop reads CASSFYQGGYGYTF. The CDR3 nucleotides are TGTGCCAGCAGCTTCTATCAGGGAGGCTATGGCTACACCTTC.

This chain joins TRBV20-1 and TRBJ2-5; 10 bases are shared with TRBD2. Germline CDR1 reads DFQATT; CDR2 reads SNEGSKA (reference sequence). J gave up 5 bases and V 0 bases, and 6 bases lay outside the gene matches. The CDR3 loop spans 15 amino acids. The CDR3: CSARDSAGGPETQYF. The CDR3 nucleotides read TGCAGTGCTAGAGATTCAGCGGGGGGGCCGGAGACCCAGTACTTC.

In its sample, this clonotype ranks as medium-sized. This sequence joins TRBV20-1 and TRBJ2-2, with D perhaps TRBD2 (6 bases). This CDR3 has 13 residues. Germline assignment: CDR1 DFQATT and CDR2 SNEGSKA (reference sequence). V was cut by 6 bases and J by 8 bases, with 16 bases left in between. The CDR3 DNA sequence: TGCAGTGCGGAGGGGCCTGGGCGAGGGGAGCTGTTTTTT. Its translation: CSAEGPGRGELFF.